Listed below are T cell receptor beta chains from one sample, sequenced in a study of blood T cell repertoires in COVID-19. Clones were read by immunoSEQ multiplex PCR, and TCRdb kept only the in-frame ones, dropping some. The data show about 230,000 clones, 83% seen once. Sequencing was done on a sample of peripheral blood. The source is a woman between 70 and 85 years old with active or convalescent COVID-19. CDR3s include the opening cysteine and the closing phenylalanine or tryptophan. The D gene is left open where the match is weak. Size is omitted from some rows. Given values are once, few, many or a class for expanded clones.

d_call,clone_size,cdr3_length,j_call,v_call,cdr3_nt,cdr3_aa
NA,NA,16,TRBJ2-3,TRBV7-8,TGTGCCAGCAGCTCCTGGCACGGGGTCAGCACAGATACGCAGTATTTT,CASSSWHGVSTDTQYF
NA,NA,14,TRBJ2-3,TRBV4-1,TGCGCCAGCAGCCCTGTAGGGACTACAGATACGCAGTATTTT,CASSPVGTTDTQYF
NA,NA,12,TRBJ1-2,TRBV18,TGTGCCAGCGATGGGGGGGCCTATGGCTACACCTTC,CASDGGAYGYTF
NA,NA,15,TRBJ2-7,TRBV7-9,TGTGCCAGCAGCTTAGCAGGTCCTAGCTCCAACGAGCAGTACTTC,CASSLAGPSSNEQYF
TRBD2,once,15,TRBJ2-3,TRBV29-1,TGCAGCGTGAGACTAGCGGGAGGGACCACAGATACGCAGTATTTT,CSVRLAGGTTDTQYF
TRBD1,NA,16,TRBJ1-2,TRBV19,TGTGCCAGTAGTATCGGCCAGGGGGTATCTTTGGGAGGCTACACCTTC,CASSIGQGVSLGGYTF
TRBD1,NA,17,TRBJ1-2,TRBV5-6,TGTGCCAGCAGAACCTTTAGCCCGGGACAGGGGGCCTATGGCTACACCTTC,CASRTFSPGQGAYGYTF
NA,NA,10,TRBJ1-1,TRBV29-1,TGCAGACACCTCAGGGGTAGAGCTTTCTTT,CRHLRGRAFF
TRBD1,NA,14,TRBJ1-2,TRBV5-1,TGCGCCAGCAGCCACAGGGGAAGCTACTATGGCTACACCTTC,CASSHRGSYYGYTF
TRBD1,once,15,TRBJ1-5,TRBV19,TGTGCCAGTAGCTCTCTGACAGGGGCCAATCAGCCCCAGCATTTT,CASSSLTGANQPQHF
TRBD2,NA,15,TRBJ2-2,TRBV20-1,TGCAGTGCTAGTCGCGGGAGTACGAACACCGGGGAGCTGTTTTTT,CSASRGSTNTGELFF
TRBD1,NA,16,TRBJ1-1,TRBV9,TGTGCCAGCAGCGTAGTTGGGCAGGGGGATAGGGCTGAAGCTTTCTTT,CASSVVGQGDRAEAFF
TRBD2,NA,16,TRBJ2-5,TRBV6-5,TGTGCCAGCAGTTATCCGACTAGCGGGATTCAAGAGACCCAGTACTTC,CASSYPTSGIQETQYF
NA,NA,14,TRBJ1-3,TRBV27,TGTGCCAGCAGCCGGACAGCCTCTGGAAACACCATATATTTT,CASSRTASGNTIYF
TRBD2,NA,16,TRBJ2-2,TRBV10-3,TGTGCCATCAGTGAAACGGGGGGTCGGAACACCGGGGAGCTGTTTTTT,CAISETGGRNTGELFF
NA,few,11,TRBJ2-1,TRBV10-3,TGTGCCATCAGTCCGGACAATGAGCAGTTCTTC,CAISPDNEQFF
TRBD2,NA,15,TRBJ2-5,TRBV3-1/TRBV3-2,TGTGCCAGCAGCCAGGGGACCCTCGGGGGGGAGACCCAGTACTTC,CASSQGTLGGETQYF
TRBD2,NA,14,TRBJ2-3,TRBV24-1,TGTGCCACCAGTGGGGGAGGGGCCACAGATACGCAGTATTTT,CATSGGGATDTQYF
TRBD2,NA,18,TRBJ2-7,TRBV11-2,TGTGCCAGCAGCTTAGTTTGGTCTAGCGGGGGATCTTCCTACGAGCAGTACTTC,CASSLVWSSGGSSYEQYF
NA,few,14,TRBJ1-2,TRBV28,TGTGCCACCACAGCCGGAACCACTAACTATGGCTACACCTTC,CATTAGTTNYGYTF
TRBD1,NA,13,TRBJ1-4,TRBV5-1,TGCGCCAGCACCAGACAGGGAGGTGAAAAACTGTTTTTT,CASTRQGGEKLFF